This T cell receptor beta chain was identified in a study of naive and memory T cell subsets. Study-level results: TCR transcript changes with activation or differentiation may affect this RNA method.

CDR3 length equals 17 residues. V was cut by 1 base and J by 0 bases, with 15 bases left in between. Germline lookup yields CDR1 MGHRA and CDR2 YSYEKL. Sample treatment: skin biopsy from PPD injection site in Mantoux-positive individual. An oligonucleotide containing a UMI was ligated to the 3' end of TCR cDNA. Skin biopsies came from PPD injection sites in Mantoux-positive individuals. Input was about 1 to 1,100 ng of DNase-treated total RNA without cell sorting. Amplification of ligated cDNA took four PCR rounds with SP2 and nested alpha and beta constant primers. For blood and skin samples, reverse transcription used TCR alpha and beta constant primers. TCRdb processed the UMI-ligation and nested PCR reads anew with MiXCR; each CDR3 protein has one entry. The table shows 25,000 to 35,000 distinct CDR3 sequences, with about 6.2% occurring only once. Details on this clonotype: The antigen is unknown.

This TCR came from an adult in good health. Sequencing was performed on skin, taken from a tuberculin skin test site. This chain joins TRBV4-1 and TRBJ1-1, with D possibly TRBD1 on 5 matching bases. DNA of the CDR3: TGCGCCAGCAGCCAAGCATCCCCGGGACCTATGAACACTGAAGCTTTCTTT. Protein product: CASSQASPGPMNTEAFF.